This TCR beta chain was captured by sequencing in a study of shared T cell receptors in the human thymus. Method: immunoSEQ multiplex PCR; TCRdb's copy keeps in-frame clones and lacks some. The sample contains just under 550,000 clones, around three quarters of which appear only once. In germline, CDR1 is GTSNPN, CDR2 SVGIG (reference sequence). Trimming took 0 bases from V and 5 from J, leaving 12 bases between them. This CDR3 comprises 14 residues. The sample was also linked to a second study, of human thymus T cells. From that second work: Thymus tissue was removed during corrective cardiac surgery. The authors found apparently biased V and J gene usage in thymic and blood repertoires. In unrelated individuals, thymic repertoires overlapped highly, according to related research.

This TCR derives from a boy less than two years old with a congenital heart defect. The rearrangement links TRBV30 to TRBJ2-3; D possibly corresponds to TRBD2 (5 bases). The specimen sequenced was thymocytes. The CDR3 nucleotides read TGTGCCTGGAGTGTACATGGGAGTGAAGATACGCAGTATTTT. Residues: CAWSVHGSEDTQYF.